This T cell receptor (beta chain) originates from a study of blood T cell repertoires in COVID-19. This clone was picked up a small number of times. Germline trimming cut 4 bases from V and 1 base from J; bases unmatched to any gene: 3. Germline V lookup: CDR1 LNHDA, CDR2 SQIVND (reference sequence). The CDR3 runs 15 residues. Sequencing was performed with immunoSEQ multiplex PCR; in TCRdb, only in-frame clones are kept and a portion is missing. This sample has roughly 250,000 clones, with approximately 84% found just once. This chain links TRBV19 with TRBJ2-2; 7 nucleotides agree with TRBD2. Sequenced material: peripheral blood. This clonotype was sampled from a human donor in a cohort sampled during active COVID-19. The CDR3 sequence is CASSTRTRNTGELFF. The CDR3 region has the DNA TGTGCCAGTAGTACCCGGACTAGGAACACCGGGGAGCTGTTTTTT.